This is a list of T cell receptor beta chains from one sample in a study of cytomegalovirus exposure and HLA in healthy donors. Repertoires were generated with immunoSEQ multiplex PCR, while TCRdb's copy carries only in-frame clones and drops some. This sample yields fewer than 110,000 clones, of which less than 85% are seen a single time; approximately 2.4% belongs to the top ten. Sequencing input: PBMCs. These receptors originate from a young man in good health and CMV-seronegative. Each CDR3 is given with its conserved first and last residue. The D gene is left open where the match is weak. Only some rows state a clone size, as once, few, many or a class for expanded clones.

abundance	d_gene	j_gene	v_gene	CDR3aa	CDR3nt
NA	TRBD2	TRBJ2-1	TRBV11-2	CASSLVPSGGLYREQFF	TGTGCCAGCAGCTTAGTCCCTAGCGGGGGGCTCTACCGTGAGCAGTTCTTC
once	TRBD1	TRBJ1-1	TRBV10-3	CATTTGGNTEAFF	TGTGCCACCACGACAGGGGGCAACACTGAAGCTTTCTTT
NA	NA	TRBJ2-3	TRBV2	CASKDRGGDTQYF	TGTGCCAGCAAGGATCGGGGTGGGGATACGCAGTATTTT
NA	TRBD1	TRBJ2-1	TRBV9	CASSIAGQGYNEQFF	TGTGCCAGCAGCATAGCGGGACAGGGGTACAATGAGCAGTTCTTC
NA	NA	TRBJ2-5	TRBV4-2	CASSQEGGAQETQYF	TGTGCCAGCAGCCAAGAGGGGGGGGCCCAAGAGACCCAGTACTTC
NA	NA	TRBJ2-5	TRBV18	CASSPVGGQETQYF	TGTGCCAGCTCACCCGTGGGGGGCCAAGAGACCCAGTACTTC
once	TRBD1	TRBJ2-7	TRBV29-1	CSVRTGGNEQYF	TGCAGCGTAAGGACAGGGGGGAACGAGCAGTACTTC
NA	TRBD1	TRBJ2-7	TRBV5-1	CASSFQQGVGEQYF	TGCGCCAGCAGCTTTCAACAGGGGGTTGGTGAGCAGTACTTC
NA	TRBD1	TRBJ2-7	TRBV14	CASSRGQIGLYEQYF	TGTGCCAGCAGCCGGGGACAGATAGGGCTCTACGAGCAGTACTTC
NA	NA	TRBJ1-2	TRBV6-5	CASSYSAGAGGYTF	TGTGCCAGCAGTTACTCGGCAGGGGCGGGCGGCTACACCTTC
NA	NA	TRBJ2-6	TRBV15	CATRGQSSGANVLTF	TGTGCCACTCGAGGACAGTCCTCTGGGGCCAACGTCCTGACTTTC
NA	NA	TRBJ2-1	TRBV5-4	CASSLARGSEQFF	TGTGCCAGCAGCTTGGCCAGGGGTAGCGAGCAGTTCTTC
few	NA	TRBJ2-1	TRBV10-1	CARKDARAGLYNEQFF	TGCGCCAGGAAAGACGCGAGAGCGGGTCTCTACAATGAGCAGTTCTTC